These 25 T cell receptor beta chains came from one sample sequenced in a study of PD-L1 blockade in urothelial cancer. TCRdb keeps only in-frame clones here, not all; method: immunoSEQ multiplex PCR. Among 35,000 to 55,000 clones listed, roughly 86% were seen once. Material: PBMCs, obtained around atezolizumab (anti-PD-L1) treatment. All receptors derive from a man aged 70 or older with urothelial cancer.

This chain connects TRBV6-6 to TRBJ1-2; 10 bases line up with TRBD1. This CDR3 is 15 amino acids long. Germline values: CDR1 MNHNY, CDR2 SVGAGI (reference sequence). Germline trimming cut 5 bases from V and 5 bases from J; bases unmatched to any gene: 8. CDR3 residues: CASSTLDRGAYGYTF. DNA for the CDR3: TGTGCCAGCAGTACCCTGGACAGGGGGGCGTATGGCTACACCTTC.

This chain links TRBV6-5 with TRBJ1-5, with a possible D match to TRBD1 (5 bases). V lost 7 bases to trimming and J lost 1 base, with 14 bases between them. The CDR3 consists of 15 residues. Germline-derived CDR1 and CDR2 are MNHEY and SVGAGI. CDR3 residues: CASMGGALSNQPQHF. The CDR3 DNA sequence: TGTGCCAGCATGGGTGGGGCACTAAGCAATCAGCCCCAGCATTTT.

This chain links TRBV4-3 with TRBJ2-4; 8 nucleotides match TRBD1. V shed 0 bases and J 9 bases; nucleotides not matched to a gene: 7. Germline CDR1 reads LGHNA; CDR2 reads YSLEER. The CDR3 loop spans 15 amino acids. The CDR3 region is CASSQDLGQGGIQYF. The CDR3 coding sequence is TGCGCCAGCAGCCAAGACCTTGGACAGGGTGGCATTCAGTACTTC.

This CDR3 is CASSGGQGLNQPQHF. The CDR3 nucleotides read TGTGCCAGCAGCGGGGGACAGGGCCTCAATCAGCCCCAGCATTTT. The J gene is TRBJ1-5, the V gene TRBV7-9, with 9 bases lining up with TRBD1. CDR1 is SEHNR, CDR2 FQNEAQ, per germline (reference sequence). The V segment lost 5 bases and the J segment 3 bases; nucleotides outside the gene matches: 5. This CDR3 comprises 15 residues.

The chain combines TRBV5-4 with TRBJ2-1; 7 nucleotides match TRBD2. The germline gives CDR1 SGHNT, CDR2 YYREEE (reference sequence). After removal of 2 bases from V and 10 bases from J, the junction contained 6 bases not matched to a gene. The CDR3 runs 13 residues. CDR3 nucleotide sequence: TGTGCCAGCAGCTTAGTCCCCGGGAGGGAGCAGTTCTTC. It codes for CASSLVPGREQFF.

V gene TRBV2 combines with J gene TRBJ2-5, with a weak D call TRBD2 (5 bases). CDR1 and CDR2 (germline): SNHLY, FYNNEI. The CDR3 is made up of 11 amino acids. V dropped 11 bases and J dropped 3 bases, with 10 bases sitting between them. In DNA form, the CDR3 reads TGTGCCGGTACGAGGGAAGAGACCCAGTACTTC. Protein product: CAGTREETQYF.

The rearrangement links TRBV7-2 to TRBJ2-4, with D possibly matching TRBD2 (6 bases). Germline V gene lookup returns CDR1 SGHTA and CDR2 FQGNSA. CDR3 length: 14 amino acids. The V gene lost 7 bases and the J gene lost 8 bases, with 18 bases spanning the gap. The CDR3 protein is CASTLKWTGDIQYF. CDR3 bases: TGTGCCAGCACCTTGAAATGGACGGGGGACATTCAGTACTTC. Full variable domain (remainder filled in from reference TRBV7-2 and TRBJ2-4): GAGVSQSPSNKVTEKGKDVELRCDPISGHTALYWYRQSLGQGLEFLIYFQGNSAPDKSGLPSDRFSAERTGGSVSTLTIQRTQQEDSAVYLCASTLKWTGDIQYFGAGTRLSVL.

The V gene is TRBV19, the J gene TRBJ1-5; D may be TRBD1 (5 bases). Germline values: CDR1 LNHDA, CDR2 SQIVND (reference sequence). V was clipped by 5 bases and J by 1 base, with 12 bases between them. The CDR3 spans 15 residues. CDR3 sequence: CASSPRGGSNQPQHF. The CDR3 coding sequence is TGTGCCAGTAGTCCTCGGGGGGGAAGCAATCAGCCCCAGCATTTT.

This chain uses TRBV20-1 with TRBJ1-3; the D is unclear. Germline V gives CDR1 DFQATT, CDR2 SNEGSKA (reference sequence). The germline V and J ends were trimmed by 6 bases and 3 bases, with 6 bases remaining between them. The CDR3 spans 11 residues. DNA of the CDR3: TGCAGTGCCTCCAGTGGAAACACCATATATTTT. Translation gives CSASSGNTIYF.

The chain uses TRBV9 and TRBJ2-7; TRBD2 aligns across 9 bases. V shed 0 bases, J shed 6 bases, and the junction held 4 bases outside the gene matches. The CDR3 spans 14 residues. Per germline, CDR1 SGDLS and CDR2 YYNGEE. The CDR3 coding sequence is TGTGCCAGCAGCGTAGGGGTAGCGGGAGTCGAGCAGTACTTC. Translating it yields CASSVGVAGVEQYF.

The chain has TRBV5-1 and TRBJ2-7; 15 nucleotides match TRBD2. The CDR3 length is 16 residues. Germline V gene data show CDR1 as SGHRS and CDR2 as YFSETQ. J was trimmed by 5 bases and V by 3 bases; bases with no gene match: 6. The CDR3 DNA reads as TGCGCCAGCAGCTGGGGGACTAGCGGGAGGATTGACGAGCAGTACTTC. This encodes CASSWGTSGRIDEQYF.

This chain links TRBV19 with TRBJ1-1, with 10 positions matching TRBD1. Germline V gives CDR1 LNHDA, CDR2 SQIVND (reference sequence). J lost 12 bases, V lost 4 bases, and 8 bases had no gene match. The CDR3 is 13 amino acids. The CDR3 coding sequence is TGTGCCAGTAGTACGCGGACAGGGGGTTTGTCTTTCTTT. This gives the protein CASSTRTGGLSFF.

The rearrangement links TRBV5-6 to TRBJ2-3; 10 positions agree with TRBD1. Germline assignment: CDR1 SGHDT and CDR2 YYEEEE. The CDR3 loop spans 15 amino acids. J gave up 6 bases and V 4 bases, and 8 bases lay outside the gene matches. The CDR3 region is CASSPGQGRSDTQYF. For the CDR3, the DNA is TGTGCCAGCAGCCCGGGACAGGGGCGTTCGGATACGCAGTATTTT.

The sample holds a few counts of this clone. V is TRBV29-1 and J is TRBJ1-3, with no clear D. The CDR3 spans 15 residues. CDR1 is SQVTM and CDR2 is ANQGSEA in the germline V gene. Deletions cut 0 bases from V and 0 bases from J, with 9 bases between. The CDR3 region is CSVEDWSSSGNTIYF. The CDR3 nucleotides are TGCAGCGTTGAAGATTGGTCGAGCTCTGGAAACACCATATATTTT.

V gene TRBV11-2 combines with J gene TRBJ1-4; D is unclear. CDR3 size: 13 residues. Trimming took 1 base from V and 7 from J, leaving 7 bases between them. Germline loops: CDR1 SGHAT, CDR2 FQNNGV. The CDR3 nucleotides are TGTGCCAGCAGCTTAGGAGGGTTTGAAAAACTGTTTTTT. Encoded protein: CASSLGGFEKLFF.

V usage is TRBV5-8 and J usage is TRBJ2-1; D remains unclear. V lost 1 base, J lost 2 bases, and 7 bases lay in between. CDR3 length: 14 amino acids. CDR1 and CDR2 from the germline V gene are SGHTS and YDEGEE. CDR3 residues: CASSLRDTYNEQFF. The CDR3 region has the DNA TGTGCCAGCAGCTTGCGAGACACCTACAATGAGCAGTTCTTC. Full variable domain (missing parts from reference TRBV5-8 and TRBJ2-1): EAGVTQSPTHLIKTRGQQATLRCSPISGHTSVYWYQQALGLGLQFLLWYDEGEERNRGNFPPRFSGRQFPNYSSELNVNALELEDSALYLCASSLRDTYNEQFFGPGTRLTVL.

This clone was found a few times. The chain joins TRBV4-1 to TRBJ1-4; D not certain. The germline gives CDR1 MGHRA, CDR2 YSYEKL. CDR3 length: 12 residues. The V end lost 0 bases, the J end lost 11 bases, and 7 bases lay between the germline ends. The DNA for the CDR3 is TGCGCCAGCAGCCAAGATCGTCAGAAACTGTTTTTT. Its translation: CASSQDRQKLFF.

In nucleotides, the CDR3 is TGCGCCAGCAGCCAAGATGGAAGGGGAGGGGCAGATACGCAGTATTTT. Translated: CASSQDGRGGADTQYF. This chain connects TRBV4-1 to TRBJ2-3, with 7 bases fitting TRBD2. The CDR3 sequence is 16 residues long. Germline V lookup: CDR1 MGHRA, CDR2 YSYEKL. V shed 0 bases, J shed 4 bases, and the junction held 7 bases outside the gene matches.

This clone is categorized as medium-sized. The gene calls are TRBV25-1 and TRBJ2-7; D might be TRBD1 (5 bases). Germline V gene lookup returns CDR1 MGHDK and CDR2 SYGVNS. The V gene lost 8 bases and the J gene lost 1 base, with 9 bases spanning the gap. The CDR3 is made up of 12 amino acids. Here the CDR3 DNA reads TGTGCCAGCGGCCAGGGTTCCTACGAGCAGTACTTC. It codes for CASGQGSYEQYF.

The chain couples TRBV15 to TRBJ2-7, with no clear D. V gave up 3 bases and J gave up 1 base, with 16 bases separating them. There are 16 residues in the CDR3. Germline V gives CDR1 LNHNV, CDR2 YYDKDF (reference sequence). As DNA, the CDR3 is TGTGCCACCAGCAGCCCAAAACGCGGCCCATCCTACGAGCAGTACTTC. Translating it yields CATSSPKRGPSYEQYF.

The chain uses TRBV9 and TRBJ2-2; 8 positions agree with TRBD2. This CDR3 spans 16 amino acids. J gave up 1 base and V 0 bases, and 2 bases lay outside the gene matches. Germline V gives CDR1 SGDLS, CDR2 YYNGEE. The CDR3 protein is CASSVELAENTGELFF. CDR3 nucleotides: TGTGCCAGCAGCGTAGAACTAGCGGAGAACACCGGGGAGCTGTTTTTT.

This chain uses TRBV27 with TRBJ2-1; 9 bases line up with TRBD2. Per the germline V gene, CDR1 is MNHEY and CDR2 is SMNVEV (reference sequence). The CDR3 extends over 15 amino acids. V shed 4 bases and J 8 bases; nucleotides not matched to a gene: 9. CDR3 region: CASSSLSGTSHEQFF. The CDR3 DNA reads as TGTGCCAGCAGTTCCCTTTCCGGGACTAGCCATGAGCAGTTCTTC.

The chain has TRBV28 and TRBJ2-7, with 7 bases lining up with TRBD2. The germline CDR1 and CDR2 sequences are MDHEN and SYDVKM. The CDR3 sequence is 15 residues long. Losses at the gene ends were 6 bases for V and 7 bases for J; bases not matched to a gene: 15. The CDR3 sequence: CASSVARAGVGEQYF. The CDR3 DNA reads TGTGCCAGCAGCGTCGCGCGTGCGGGAGTAGGAGAGCAGTACTTC.

The chain couples TRBV29-1 to TRBJ2-7; TRBD2 aligns across 7 bases. With V trimmed by 3 bases and J by 5 bases, 7 bases remained unmatched. Per the germline V gene, CDR1 is SQVTM and CDR2 is ANQGSEA. The CDR3 is 13 amino acids. CDR3 bases: TGCAGCGTTGAGCCTAGCGGACTGCACGAGCAGTACTTC. Encoded protein: CSVEPSGLHEQYF.

The chain recombines TRBV27 with TRBJ1-6, with D possibly matching TRBD1 (5 bases). Germline V lookup: CDR1 MNHEY, CDR2 SMNVEV (reference sequence). The CDR3 has 13 amino acids. Deletions cut 3 bases from V and 9 bases from J, with 9 bases between. The CDR3 loop reads CASSFGGASPLHF. Here the CDR3 DNA reads TGTGCCAGCAGTTTCGGCGGGGCTTCACCCCTCCACTTT.